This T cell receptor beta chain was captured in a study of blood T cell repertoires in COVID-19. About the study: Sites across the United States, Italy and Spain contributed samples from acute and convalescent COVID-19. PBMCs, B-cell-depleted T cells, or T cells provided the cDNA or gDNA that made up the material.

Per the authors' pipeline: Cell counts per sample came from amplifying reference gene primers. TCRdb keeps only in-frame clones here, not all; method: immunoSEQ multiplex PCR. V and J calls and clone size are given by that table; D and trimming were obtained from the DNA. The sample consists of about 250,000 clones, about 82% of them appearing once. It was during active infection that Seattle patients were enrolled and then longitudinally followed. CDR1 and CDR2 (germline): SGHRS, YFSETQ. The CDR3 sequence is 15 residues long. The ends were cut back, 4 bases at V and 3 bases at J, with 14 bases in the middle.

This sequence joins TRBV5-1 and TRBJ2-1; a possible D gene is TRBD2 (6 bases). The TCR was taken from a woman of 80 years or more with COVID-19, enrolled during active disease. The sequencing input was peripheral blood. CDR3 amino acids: CASSPWGENYNEQFF. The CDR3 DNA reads TGCGCCAGCAGCCCTTGGGGGGAAAACTACAATGAGCAGTTCTTC.